The T cell receptor beta chain described here comes from a study of blood T cell repertoires in COVID-19 (TCRdb year 2020). For the wider study: Samples from collaborators originated in the United States, Italy and Spain and spanned both the acute and convalescent phases of COVID-19. The repertoires were released in a freely available public database intended as a resource for research on the immune response to SARS-CoV-2. Sample metadata almost always included a de-identified subject ID, COVID-19 status, age in years and sex. The material from the prospective study consisted of cDNA or gDNA derived from T cells, B-cell-depleted T cells, or PBMCs. Samples were obtained from the ongoing ImmuneRACE study (first 160 participants) and from 1,254 subjects provided by 6 global collaborators. The dataset comprised deeply sampled blood TCRbeta repertoires from subjects exposed to, actively infected with, or recovered from COVID-19. Where HLA class I and class II types were available, the types were taken from metadata supplied by the sample provider, not from assay-based typing.

Whole blood was collected in K2EDTA tubes by collaborating institutions according to the institutions' own protocols. For TCRbeta analysis, collaborator samples were shipped as frozen whole blood, as isolated PBMCs, or as DNA extracted from either sample type. Study-wide findings and limitations: How much clinical and demographic metadata was included differed by source and by participant, and the metadata was provided uncurated.

Compared with germline, V lacks 9 bases and J lacks 4 bases; bases without a gene match: 7. The CDR3 runs 12 residues from the cysteine to the phenylalanine. The CDR3 DNA has 36 bases and is translated from base 1. The germline V gene (reference sequence) yields SGHKS for CDR1 and YYEKEE for CDR2. TCRbeta CDR3 regions were amplified from genomic DNA using the immunoSEQ Assay, a bias-controlled multiplex PCR. Per the authors' processing: The number of nucleated cells in each sample was estimated by amplification of reference gene primers within the assay. To quantify the absolute abundance of each unique TCRbeta CDR3 rearrangement, sequence reads were collapsed and filtered. For each sample, productive Simpson clonality was calculated as the square root of Simpson's diversity index across productive rearrangements. In its TCRdb copy, this immuneACCESS table keeps in-frame sequences only and misses some clones. Where compared with another copy, unresolved V genes explain less than half of these, and the others have no known cause. From that table come the V and J calls and clone size; the DNA was used to work out D and trimming. This sample has 150,000 or so clones in its table, and approximately 80% of those were observed once. Together, the top ten hold roughly 13% of the sample.

The sample holds one count of this clone. Its antigen is currently not known. No qualities accompany the bases; no much larger clone lies one base away. The receptor was isolated from a man aged 55 to 69 with active or convalescent COVID-19. The sequenced sample was peripheral blood. The chain couples TRBV5-5 to TRBJ2-7; 7 middle bases align to TRBD1. The DNA reads as follows: TGTGCCACCGGAGACAGGGAATACGAGCAGTACTTC. Translated, this gives CATGDREYEQYF.